Described below is a single TCR beta chain sequence and its context. The antigen is unknown. MiXCR was run by TCRdb on the 5' RACE reads, yielding one entry per CDR3 protein. Among about 49,000 distinct CDR3 sequences listed, 27% were seen once. This entry comes from a study of T-cell memory formation after mild COVID-19. Germline V gives CDR1 MGHRA, CDR2 YSYEKL. V lost 1 base, J lost 9 bases, and 9 bases stayed unmatched. The CDR3 contains 16 residues. Study-level findings and limits: Within pre-infection memory, some responding clones were found, suggesting cross-reactive memory joined. In second-wave clones peaking day 37, SARS-CoV-2 specificity remained unconfirmed.

The chain couples TRBV4-1 to TRBJ1-6; TRBD1 matches at 7 bases. Sequenced input: PBMCs or a T cell subset sorted from them (not recorded which). This receptor was taken from a man aged 18 to 29 who had mild COVID-19 (a few samples of this study predate the infection). Cell type and time point are not known. DNA of the CDR3: TGCGCCAGCAGCCAAGCCGTTGCAGGGGGTTTTTCACCCCTCCACTTT. The encoded protein is CASSQAVAGGFSPLHF.